The sequence of this T cell receptor (beta chain) was determined in a study of OX40 agonist ivuxolimab in advanced cancers. Study-level background: Eligibility rules accepted prior anti-PD-1, anti-PD-L1 or anti-CTLA-4 therapy, and 30% to 40% had some. Findings and caveats of the study: Fewer expanded clones were found on average in CD4+ than in CD8+ T cells.

As for this clone: Antigen specificity is unknown.

Trimming took 5 bases from V and 0 from J, leaving 10 bases between them. This CDR3 contains 14 residues. Per the germline V gene, CDR1 is SGHTA and CDR2 is FQGNSA. Assay: immunoSEQ multiplex PCR; the TCRdb copy retains only in-frame clones and omits some. The sample yields about 91,000 clones, 70% to 90% seen once. The receptor was derived from an adult with an advanced solid tumor such as melanoma, head and neck, liver or kidney cancer. The chain joins TRBV7-2 to TRBJ1-1; D might be TRBD1 (6 bases). The sample here was CD4+ or CD8+ T cells sorted from blood, taken in a trial of the OX40 agonist ivuxolimab. The DNA for the CDR3 is TGTGCCAGCAGCGCACAGGGACTGAACACTGAAGCTTTCTTT. As protein: CASSAQGLNTEAFF.